What follows is one T cell receptor beta chain and its context. Its antigen is unknown. The authors' processing: In papillary thyroid cancer, a distant-metastasis classifier was built using CDR3 differences across clinicopathological groups. Using MiXCR, TCRdb reanalyzed the PCR reads. The V and J calls shown here were made by TCRdb, not taken from the authors' results. The profile shows fewer than 15,000 clones, 20% to 25% of them singletons. Patients were all untreated before their thyroid surgery. These data originate in a study of metastatic and nonmetastatic thyroid tumors. Study-wide results and limits: When malignant thyroid tumors were compared with benign nodules, TCR beta diversity was reportedly significantly higher in the malignant tumors. This held in both blood and tumor samples.

The TCR was taken from a female donor with papillary thyroid cancer or a benign thyroid nodule (not recorded which). Some clones in this sample may be carry-over from other donors' samples. The sequenced material came from adjacent normal tissue.

In DNA, the CDR3 is TGCAGTGCGAGGAAGGTGGCTCAGTCCTATGGCTACACCTTC. Residues: CSARKVAQSYGYTF. The chain joins TRBV20-1 to TRBJ1-2, with unresolved D. Germline V gives CDR1 DFQATT, CDR2 SNEGSKA (reference sequence). The CDR3 spans 14 residues. Trimming left V 6 bases short and J 4 bases short, with 18 bases between.